These 14 T cell receptor beta chains share one sample of origin, sequenced in a study of T cell changes during pregnancy in multiple sclerosis. Using immunoSEQ multiplex PCR, the repertoire was profiled, and TCRdb retains in-frame clones only, with some absent. The table has 80,000 to 100,000 clones, 75% to 95% seen once. The specimen comprised peripheral blood, sampled in the second trimester of pregnancy. The origin of the receptors is a female donor in good health, enrolled as a control in a pregnancy study.

The V gene is TRBV6-6, the J gene TRBJ2-7, with D possibly TRBD1 on 5 matching bases. The CDR3 is made up of 14 amino acids. V dropped 7 bases and J dropped 2 bases, with 15 bases sitting between them. Germline CDR1 and CDR2: MNHNY and SVGAGI (reference sequence). This CDR3 reads CASTGQQGAYEQYF. CDR3 nucleotide sequence: TGTGCCAGCACCGGACAACAAGGAGCCTACGAGCAGTACTTC.

This chain joins TRBV7-8 and TRBJ2-1, with a possible D match to TRBD2 (7 bases). The CDR3 runs to 16 residues. In germline, CDR1 is SGHVS, CDR2 FQNEAQ. V lost 1 base and J lost 6, with 16 bases in between. CDR3 loop: CASSLVLGGGGNEQFF. In DNA, the CDR3 is TGTGCCAGCAGCTTAGTACTCGGGGGAGGGGGCAATGAGCAGTTCTTC.

J is TRBJ2-1 and V is TRBV6-5; tentatively, D is TRBD1 (5 bases). Germline CDR1 and CDR2: MNHEY and SVGAGI. The CDR3 contains 12 residues. The germline V and J ends were trimmed by 6 bases and 9 bases, with 12 bases remaining between them. As DNA, the CDR3 is TGTGCCAGCAGGCGACCAAGGGGTGAGCAGTTCTTC. The encoded protein is CASRRPRGEQFF.

V and J are TRBV11-2 and TRBJ1-1; unclear D gene. Germline V gives CDR1 SGHAT, CDR2 FQNNGV. V lost 1 base and J 8 bases, leaving 11 bases between the germline ends. The CDR3 has 13 amino acids. CDR3 region: CASSLVRSGEAFF. CDR3 bases: TGTGCCAGCAGCTTAGTTAGGAGCGGGGAAGCTTTCTTT.

The J gene is TRBJ1-2, the V gene TRBV7-6; weak D call: TRBD1 (5 bases). The CDR3 covers 13 residues. Germline V gene data show CDR1 as SGHVS and CDR2 as FNYEAQ. The V and J ends lost 5 bases and 4 bases respectively, with 11 bases between them. CDR3 loop: CASSVDKLYGYTF. For the CDR3, the DNA is TGTGCCAGCAGCGTGGACAAGCTCTATGGCTACACCTTC.

The chain uses TRBV5-1 and TRBJ2-3; D possibly corresponds to TRBD2 (7 bases). Per germline, CDR1 SGHRS and CDR2 YFSETQ. The CDR3 spans 14 residues. Trimming took off 0 bases at V and 6 bases at J, with 11 bases between the two ends. The CDR3 DNA sequence: TGCGCCAGCAGCTTGGGCGGGGGCGAGGATACGCAGTATTTT. Its protein product is CASSLGGGEDTQYF.

The rearrangement links TRBV28 to TRBJ1-5; 7 bases agree with TRBD1. Per the germline V gene, CDR1 is MDHEN and CDR2 is SYDVKM. J lost 7 bases, V lost 5 bases, and 11 bases had no gene match. The CDR3 is 15 residues long. The CDR3 coding sequence is TGTGCCAGCAGTCCCAGACAGGGCAGCGGACAGCCCCAGCATTTT. Protein sequence: CASSPRQGSGQPQHF. Full variable domain (rest looked up from reference TRBV28 and TRBJ1-5): DVKVTQSSRYLVKRTGEKVFLECVQDMDHENMFWYRQDPGLGLRLIYFSYDVKMKEKGDIPEGYSVSREKKERFSLILESASTNQTSMYLCASSPRQGSGQPQHFGDGTRLSIL.

J is TRBJ1-5 and V is TRBV5-5; D perhaps matches TRBD1 (6 bases). Germline-derived CDR1 and CDR2 are SGHKS and YYEKEE (reference sequence). V was shortened by 4 bases and J by 0 bases, with 11 bases between the two germline ends. This CDR3 region has 15 residues. The CDR3 here is CASSRQVDSNQPQHF. CDR3 DNA: TGTGCCAGCAGCAGACAGGTTGATAGCAATCAGCCCCAGCATTTT.

The genes are TRBV5-8 and TRBJ2-2, with D possibly TRBD1 on 6 matching bases. CDR3 length equals 15 residues. Germline V gene sequence: CDR1 SGHTS, CDR2 YDEGEE. With 4 bases removed from V and 0 bases from J, the gap between germline ends came to 10 bases. In DNA, the CDR3 is TGTGCCAGCAGCCCCGGGACAACGAACACCGGGGAGCTGTTTTTT. Protein product: CASSPGTTNTGELFF.

The chain uses TRBV5-6 and TRBJ1-1; 7 bases match TRBD1. CDR1 and CDR2 from the germline V gene are SGHDT and YYEEEE. The CDR3 has 17 amino acids. J was trimmed by 1 base and V by 4 bases; bases with no gene match: 13. For the CDR3, the DNA is TGTGCCAGCAGCGCCCGAACAGGGGAAAGACGGAACACTGAAGCTTTCTTT. Amino acid sequence: CASSARTGERRNTEAFF.

The chain employs TRBV27 and TRBJ1-6; no clear D gene. The CDR3 runs to 19 residues. The V gene's germline CDR1 is MNHEY and CDR2 SMNVEV (reference sequence). The V and J ends lost 2 bases and 7 bases respectively, with 24 bases between them. For the CDR3, the DNA is TGTGCCAGCAGTTTAACTCCGCAGGCCCTGGCAACACGGAATTCACCCCTCCACTTT. Protein: CASSLTPQALATRNSPLHF.

The chain joins TRBV15 to TRBJ2-1; TRBD1 is a possible D gene (5 bases). V lost 1 base and J lost 0, with 19 bases in between. The CDR3 is 19 residues long. CDR1 is LNHNV and CDR2 is YYDKDF in the germline V gene (reference sequence). For the CDR3, the DNA is TGTGCCACCAGCAGAGCCCGACAGAACCAGCATGGCTCCTACAATGAGCAGTTCTTC. It codes for CATSRARQNQHGSYNEQFF. The entire variable domain, with the rest obtained from reference TRBV15 and TRBJ2-1, is as follows: DAMVIQNPRYQVTQFGKPVTLSCSQTLNHNVMYWYQQKSSQAPKLLFHYYDKDFNNEADTPDNFQSRRPNTSFCFLDIRSPGLGDTAMYLCATSRARQNQHGSYNEQFFGPGTRLTVL.

The genes are TRBV4-3 and TRBJ2-3, with TRBD2 matching over 9 bases. The J segment lost 0 bases and the V segment lost 5 bases, leaving 6 bases of the junction unmatched. Germline V gives CDR1 LGHNA, CDR2 YSLEER. The CDR3 is 16 amino acids. For the CDR3, the DNA is TGCGCCAGCAGCGCTACGCTAGCGGGGAGCACAGATACGCAGTATTTT. Translation gives CASSATLAGSTDTQYF.

The gene calls are TRBV5-6 and TRBJ2-7; D is undetermined. Germline CDR1 reads SGHDT; CDR2 reads YYEEEE. The V and J ends lost 1 base and 3 bases respectively, with 8 bases between them. The CDR3 length is 13 residues. The CDR3: CASSLNSYYEQYF. CDR3 DNA sequence: TGTGCCAGCAGCTTGAACAGCTACTACGAGCAGTACTTC.